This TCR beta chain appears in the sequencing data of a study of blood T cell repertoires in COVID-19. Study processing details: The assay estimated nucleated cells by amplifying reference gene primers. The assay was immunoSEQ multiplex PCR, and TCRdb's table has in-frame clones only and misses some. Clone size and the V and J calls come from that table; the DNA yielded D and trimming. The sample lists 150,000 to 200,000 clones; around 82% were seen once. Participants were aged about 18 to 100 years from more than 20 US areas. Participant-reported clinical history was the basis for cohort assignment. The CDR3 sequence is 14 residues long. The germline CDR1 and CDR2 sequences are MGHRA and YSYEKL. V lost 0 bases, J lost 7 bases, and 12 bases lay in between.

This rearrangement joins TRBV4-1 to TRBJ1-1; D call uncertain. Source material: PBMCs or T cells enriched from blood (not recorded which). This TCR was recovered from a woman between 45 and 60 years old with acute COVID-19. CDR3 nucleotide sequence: TGCGCCAGCAGCCAAGAACCGGGGATCGGTGAAGCTTTCTTT. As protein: CASSQEPGIGEAFF.